This T cell receptor (beta chain) stems from a study of T cells in Graves' hyperthyroidism and ophthalmopathy. As for the study in general: The blood sample was taken at first diagnosis, before treatment began. Findings of the study overall: Blood also held most thyroid clonotypes expanded beyond 0.001.

Researchers defined stable Graves' hyperthyroidism as no ophthalmopathy progression within 18 months. The investigators amplified TCR beta CDR3 regions from RNA transcripts. The study used the HTBI primer set for a first-round RT-PCR of the TCR CDR3. TCRdb used MiXCR to reprocess the multiplex PCR reads, holding one entry per CDR3 protein. The table lists about 590,000 distinct CDR3 sequences, approximately 14% of them singletons. A word on this clonotype: Antigen: not known.

This CDR3 region has 16 residues. Germline CDR1 reads DFQATT; CDR2 reads SNEGSKA (reference sequence). Trimming removed 0 bases from V and 3 bases from J; junction bases left unmatched: 7. The sample was blood. This chain joins TRBV20-1 and TRBJ2-7, with 11 bases aligning to TRBD2. The origin of this receptor is a woman in her 30s with Graves' hyperthyroidism. CDR3 region: CSAREWGLAGGYEQYF. CDR3 coding DNA: TGCAGTGCTAGAGAATGGGGGCTAGCGGGGGGCTACGAGCAGTACTTC.